Below, 17 T cell receptor beta chains from the same sample are listed, as sequenced in a study of identical twins. From the 5' RACE reads, TCRdb called clonotypes with MiXCR, one entry per CDR3 protein. Among about 210,000 distinct CDR3 sequences, around 10% were seen once, and the ten largest hold roughly 5%. The sample comprised memory (CD45RO+) T cells sorted from blood. Source of these receptors: a woman aged 18-30 years in good health.

This clonotype was recorded many times. One end of the junction is discordant with germline, which a read error may explain. This chain connects TRBV15 to TRBJ1-2, with D possibly TRBD1 on 5 matching bases. Germline V gene sequence: CDR1 LNHNV, CDR2 YYDKDF (reference sequence). CDR3 size: 15 residues. This CDR3 is CATSRDSLFISGYTF. CDR3 nucleotides: TGTGCCACCAGCCGAGACAGCCTCTTCATTTCTGGCTACACCTTC.

This clonotype has just a few counts. As DNA, the CDR3 is TGTGCCAGCTTGACGGGTATGAACACTGAAGCTTTCTTT. This sequence encodes CASLTGMNTEAFF. The rearrangement uses TRBV12-3 or TRBV12-4 and TRBJ1-1; D call uncertain. The CDR3 has 13 residues. V dropped 8 bases and J dropped 0 bases, with 10 bases sitting between them.

The V call is TRBV20-1, the J call TRBJ2-3; no firm D call. The CDR3 contains 15 residues. Trimming took 0 bases from V and 6 from J, leaving 16 bases between them. The V gene's germline CDR1 is DFQATT and CDR2 SNEGSKA (reference sequence). CDR3 region: CSARELGRLGDTQYF. CDR3 DNA: TGCAGTGCTAGAGAGTTAGGTCGGTTGGGCGATACGCAGTATTTT.

The rearrangement uses TRBV5-1 and TRBJ2-1; weak D call: TRBD1 (5 bases). Germline V lookup: CDR1 SGHRS, CDR2 YFSETQ. V lost 4 bases and J 3 bases, leaving 8 bases between the germline ends. The CDR3 sequence is 13 residues long. CDR3 in amino acids: CASSQGIYNEQFF. The CDR3 DNA reads TGCGCCAGCAGCCAGGGAATCTACAATGAGCAGTTCTTC.

Points on this clonotype: Germline is not matched at one junction end, which may reflect a read error. The rearrangement links TRBV11-2 to TRBJ1-2; 10 bases map to TRBD1. The CDR3 spans 13 residues. The V gene's germline CDR1 is SGHAT and CDR2 FQNNGV. CDR3 nucleotide sequence: TGTGCCAGCAGCGCGGGACAGGGGCTGGCGGTGGCCTTC. The encoded protein is CASSAGQGLAVAF.

This clonotype was detected many times. CDR3 in DNA: TGCGCCAGCAGCTTGGACGGGGCTCTTCGGGGCTACACCTTC. Translated: CASSLDGALRGYTF. V gene TRBV5-1 combines with J gene TRBJ1-2, with D perhaps matching TRBD1 (5 bases). Trimming pared 0 bases from V and 8 bases from J, leaving 14 bases between. Germline assignment: CDR1 SGHRS and CDR2 YFSETQ. This CDR3 comprises 14 residues.

J is TRBJ2-1 and V is TRBV21-1; TRBD2, the table's D call, lacks a check against the DNA. TRBV21-1 is shown as a pseudogene. This CDR3 contains 19 residues. CDR3 coding DNA: TGTGCCAGCAGCAAATTAGGACTAGCGGGAAGGATCTCCTACAATGATCAGTTCTTC. This codes for CASSKLGLAGRISYNDQFF.

This clonotype was found many times. This chain links TRBV12-3 or TRBV12-4 with TRBJ1-6; 11 nucleotides align to TRBD1. V shed 4 bases and J 8 bases; nucleotides not matched to a gene: 1. The CDR3 runs to 14 residues. In nucleotides, the CDR3 is TGTGCCAGCAGTTCGGACAGGGGGCATTCACCCCTCCACTTT. Amino acids: CASSSDRGHSPLHF.

This clonotype has ten or more counts. The chain carries TRBV12-3 or TRBV12-4 and TRBJ2-3; 8 bases fit TRBD2. This CDR3 has 17 amino acids. V shed 6 bases and J 3 bases; nucleotides not matched to a gene: 14. The CDR3 region is CASRSLSGVFYTDTQYF. The CDR3 nucleotides are TGTGCCAGCAGGTCCCTTAGCGGGGTATTCTATACAGATACGCAGTATTTT.

J is TRBJ2-1 and V is TRBV2, with 11 nucleotides matching TRBD2. CDR3 length equals 15 residues. Germline lookup yields CDR1 SNHLY and CDR2 FYNNEI. The ends lost 7 bases at V and 0 bases at J; junction bases unmatched: 2. CDR3 nucleotides: TGTGCCAGCATGGGGACTAGCGGCTCCTACAATGAGCAGTTCTTC. Its translation is CASMGTSGSYNEQFF.

This clonotype appeared a few times. This sequence joins TRBV7-9 and TRBJ2-5; 7 bases are a match to TRBD1. Trimming took 4 bases from V and 5 from J; bases not matched to a gene: 7. This CDR3 is built from 14 residues. Germline assignment: CDR1 SEHNR and CDR2 FQNEAQ (reference sequence). CDR3 region: CASSSAGGLETQYF. DNA of the CDR3: TGTGCCAGCAGCTCAGCAGGGGGTCTCGAGACCCAGTACTTC.

This clonotype was observed a few times. This sequence joins TRBV4-3 and TRBJ1-1, with D tentatively TRBD1 (5 bases). Trimming left V 0 bases short and J 3 bases short, with 14 bases between. CDR1 and CDR2 (germline): LGHNA, YSLEER. The CDR3 extends over 16 amino acids. The CDR3 spells CASSQDLGVYDTEAFF. DNA of the CDR3: TGCGCCAGCAGCCAAGATTTGGGGGTATACGACACTGAAGCTTTCTTT.

This clonotype was seen a few times. V gene TRBV28 combines with J gene TRBJ2-4; 7 nucleotides align to TRBD1. This CDR3 has 13 amino acids. Germline V gene data show CDR1 as MDHEN and CDR2 as SYDVKM. V shed 5 bases, J shed 7 bases, and the junction held 5 bases outside the gene matches. CDR3 sequence: CASSRAGGNIQYF. For the CDR3, the DNA is TGTGCCAGCAGTAGGGCAGGGGGTAACATTCAGTACTTC.

This clonotype was observed a few times. This rearrangement joins TRBV14 to TRBJ1-4; D unresolved. The CDR3 covers 14 residues. The V and J ends lost 4 bases and 4 bases respectively, with 10 bases between them. CDR1 and CDR2 (germline): SGHDN, FVKESK. This CDR3 reads CASSRAVFNEKLFF. CDR3 bases: TGTGCCAGCAGCCGGGCAGTCTTTAATGAAAAACTGTTTTTT.

The table lists this clonotype with a few counts. The chain joins TRBV29-1 to TRBJ1-1, with 7 bases identical to TRBD1. Germline loops: CDR1 SQVTM, CDR2 ANQGSEA. The CDR3 is 10 residues long. V lost 6 bases and J lost 8; bases outside the gene matches: 3. CDR3 DNA: TGCAGCGTCGCACAGGGGGAAGCTTTCTTT. Translation gives CSVAQGEAFF.

CDR3 sequence reads: CSAVLSGRSYEQYF. CDR3 in DNA: TGCAGTGCTGTACTTAGCGGGAGGTCCTACGAGCAGTACTTC. J is TRBJ2-7 and V is TRBV20-1; 10 nucleotides match TRBD2. V lost 5 bases to trimming and J lost 1 base; unmatched junction nucleotides: 5. Germline values: CDR1 DFQATT, CDR2 SNEGSKA (reference sequence). CDR3 length: 14 amino acids.

This clonotype was counted at least ten times. J is TRBJ2-1 and V is TRBV10-3; tentative D call: TRBD2 (6 bases). With 3 bases removed from V and 9 bases from J, the gap between germline ends came to 18 bases. Germline V gives CDR1 ENHRY, CDR2 SYGVKD. The CDR3 has 15 amino acids. The CDR3 loop reads CAISDEAGSYPEQFF. The CDR3 DNA is TGTGCCATCAGTGACGAGGCGGGGTCCTATCCTGAGCAGTTCTTC.